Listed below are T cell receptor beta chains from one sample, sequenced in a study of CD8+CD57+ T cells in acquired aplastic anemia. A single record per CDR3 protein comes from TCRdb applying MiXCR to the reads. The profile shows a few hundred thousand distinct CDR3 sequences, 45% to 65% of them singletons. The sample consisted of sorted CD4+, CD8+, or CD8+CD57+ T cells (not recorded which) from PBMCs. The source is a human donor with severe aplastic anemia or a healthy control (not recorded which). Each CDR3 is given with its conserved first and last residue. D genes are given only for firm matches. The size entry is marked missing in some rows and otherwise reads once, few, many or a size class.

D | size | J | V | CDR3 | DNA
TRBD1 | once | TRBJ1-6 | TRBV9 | CASRPLDRVNSPLHF | TGTGCCAGCAGGCCCCTAGACAGGGTAAATTCACCCCTCCACTTT
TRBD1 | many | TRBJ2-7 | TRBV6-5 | CASSWTGDEQYF | TGTGCCAGCAGTTGGACAGGGGACGAGCAGTACTTC
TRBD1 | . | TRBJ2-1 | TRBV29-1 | CSVVSQRQGLSNEQFF | TGCAGCGTTGTAAGTCAGCGACAGGGTCTCTCCAATGAGCAGTTCTTC
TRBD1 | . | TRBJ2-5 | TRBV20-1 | CSARGTGGWETQYF | TGCAGTGCTAGGGGGACAGGGGGGTGGGAGACCCAGTACTTC
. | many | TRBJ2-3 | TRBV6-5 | CASSLQVTDTQYF | TGTGCCAGCAGTTTACAGGTGACAGATACGCAGTATTTT
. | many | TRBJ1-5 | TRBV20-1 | CSARDRRGNQPQHF | TGCAGTGCTAGAGATCGCAGGGGCAATCAGCCCCAGCATTTT
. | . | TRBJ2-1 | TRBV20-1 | CSAPRTSNEQFF | TGCAGTGCCCCGCGGACCTCCAATGAGCAGTTCTTC
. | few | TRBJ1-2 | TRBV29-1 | CSVEANLRGSGYTF | TGCAGCGTTGAAGCAAACTTAAGGGGGAGCGGCTACACCTTC
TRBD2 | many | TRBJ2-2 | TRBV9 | CASSVGWGGTNTGELFF | TGTGCCAGCAGCGTAGGGTGGGGGGGGACGAACACCGGGGAGCTGTTTTTT
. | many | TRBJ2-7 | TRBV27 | CASSPIGRRGGYEQYF | TGTGCCAGCAGTCCGATAGGACGCAGGGGAGGGTACGAGCAGTACTTC
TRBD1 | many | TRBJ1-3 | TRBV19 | CASSRQGGAGNTIYF | TGTGCCAGTAGTCGACAAGGGGGCGCTGGAAACACCATATATTTT
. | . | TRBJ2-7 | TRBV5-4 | CASSLGGTYYEQYF | TGTGCCAGCAGCTTGGGGGGGACTTACTACGAGCAGTACTTC
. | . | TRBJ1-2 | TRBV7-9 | CASSLGVAGEYGYTF | TGTGCCAGCAGCTTAGGCGTGGCAGGGGAGTATGGCTACACCTTC
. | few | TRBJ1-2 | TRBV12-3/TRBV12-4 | CASSSQGRHGYTF | TGTGCCAGCAGCTCACAGGGAAGGCATGGCTACACCTTC
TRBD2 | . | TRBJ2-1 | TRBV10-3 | CAISESSGLGTRNEQFF | TGTGCCATCAGTGAGTCATCGGGACTAGGGACGAGGAATGAGCAGTTCTTC
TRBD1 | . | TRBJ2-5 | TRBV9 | CASSVGTGRSGETQYF | TGTGCCAGCAGCGTAGGGACAGGGAGGTCCGGAGAGACCCAGTACTTC
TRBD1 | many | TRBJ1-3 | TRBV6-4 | CASRGQGSNGNTIYF | TGTGCCAGCAGGGGACAGGGTAGTAATGGAAACACCATATATTTT
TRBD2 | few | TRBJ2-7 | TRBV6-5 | CASSSGLAGEQYF | TGTGCCAGCAGTTCAGGACTAGCGGGCGAGCAGTACTTC
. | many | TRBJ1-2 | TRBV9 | CASRPGLGVDYGYTF | TGTGCCAGCAGGCCGGGGTTGGGGGTGGACTATGGCTACACCTTC
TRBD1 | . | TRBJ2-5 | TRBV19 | CASSRGQGLQETQYF | TGTGCCAGTAGTAGAGGACAGGGCCTGCAAGAGACCCAGTACTTC
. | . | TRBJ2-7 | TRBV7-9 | CASSMVLPPYEQYF | TGTGCCAGCAGCATGGTCCTACCCCCCTACGAGCAGTACTTC
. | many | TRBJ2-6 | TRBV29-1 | CSVVWPQRSGANVLTF | TGCAGCGTGGTCTGGCCGCAACGCTCTGGGGCCAACGTCCTGACTTTC
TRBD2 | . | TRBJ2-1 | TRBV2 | CASRLAGDYNEQFF | TGTGCCAGCAGATTAGCGGGCGACTACAATGAGCAGTTCTTC
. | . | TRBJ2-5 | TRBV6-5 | CASSPMSNQPQYF | TGTGCCAGCAGTCCTATGAGCAATCAGCCCCAGTACTTC
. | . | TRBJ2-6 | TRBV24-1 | CATSDVGPGANVLTF | TGTGCCACCAGTGATGTGGGGCCCGGGGCCAACGTCCTGACTTTC
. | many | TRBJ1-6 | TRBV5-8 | CASSFRVSHNSPLHF | TGTGCCAGCAGCTTCCGGGTGTCCCATAATTCACCCCTCCACTTT
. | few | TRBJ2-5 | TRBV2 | CASRLTVGVQETQYF | TGTGCCAGCAGGCTTACAGTAGGAGTCCAAGAGACCCAGTACTTC
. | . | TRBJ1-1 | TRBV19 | CASSSTGFLEAFF | TGTGCCAGTAGTTCGACAGGTTTCTTAGAAGCTTTCTTT
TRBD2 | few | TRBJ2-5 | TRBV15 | CATSRTGRWREWGETQYF | TGTGCCACCAGCAGAACCGGGCGGTGGCGGGAGTGGGGAGAGACCCAGTACTTC
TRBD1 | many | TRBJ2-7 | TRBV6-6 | CASSNRQGEPYEQYF | TGTGCCAGCAGTAACCGACAGGGGGAACCCTACGAGCAGTACTTC
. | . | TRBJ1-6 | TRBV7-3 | CASSLTGRGSIFSPLHF | TGTGCCAGCAGCTTAACGGGAAGAGGTAGTATCTTCTCACCCCTCCACTTT
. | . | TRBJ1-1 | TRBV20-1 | CSARAPGGTEAFF | TGCAGTGCTAGAGCGCCCGGGGGGACTGAAGCTTTCTTT
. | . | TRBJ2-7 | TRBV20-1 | CCARGRPPYEQYF | TGCTGTGCTAGAGGGCGACCCCCCTACGAGCAGTACTTC
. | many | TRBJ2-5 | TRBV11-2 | CASSLEGAEGETQYF | TGTGCCAGCAGCTTAGAGGGCGCAGAGGGGGAGACCCAGTACTTC
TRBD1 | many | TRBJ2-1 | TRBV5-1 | CASSGRQGAFYNEQFF | TGCGCCAGCAGCGGACGACAGGGGGCTTTTTACAATGAGCAGTTCTTC
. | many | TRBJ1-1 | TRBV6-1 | CASSEAAGRARAAFF | TGTGCCAGCAGTGAAGCCGCAGGGCGTGCTCGAGCAGCTTTCTTT
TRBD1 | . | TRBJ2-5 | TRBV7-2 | CASSQQGEGETQYF | TGTGCCAGCAGCCAGCAGGGGGAAGGAGAGACCCAGTACTTC
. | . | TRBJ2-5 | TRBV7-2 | CASSLRGQETQYF | TGTGCCAGCAGCCTCAGGGGACAAGAGACCCAGTACTTC
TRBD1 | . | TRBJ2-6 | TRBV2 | CASKGGASGANVLTF | TGTGCCAGCAAAGGGGGCGCTTCTGGGGCCAACGTCCTGACTTTC
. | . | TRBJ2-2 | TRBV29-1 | CSVYTGAGPGELFF | TGCAGCGTTTACACGGGAGCTGGTCCCGGGGAGCTGTTTTTT
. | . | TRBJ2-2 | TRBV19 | CASKVGGRSTGELFF | TGTGCCAGTAAGGTCGGGGGCCGGAGCACCGGGGAGCTGTTTTTT
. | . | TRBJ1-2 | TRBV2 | CASRLIQTNGYTF | TGTGCCAGCAGGTTAATTCAGACCAATGGCTACACCTTC
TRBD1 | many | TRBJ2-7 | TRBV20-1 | CSAADRGRSYEQYF | TGCAGTGCTGCCGACAGGGGGCGCTCCTACGAGCAGTACTTC
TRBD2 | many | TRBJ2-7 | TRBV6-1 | CANGLAGGYEQYF | TGTGCCAACGGACTAGCGGGGGGGTACGAGCAGTACTTC
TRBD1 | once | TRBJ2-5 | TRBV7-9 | CASSSTGLETQYF | TGTGCCAGCAGCTCGACAGGGTTGGAGACCCAGTACTTC
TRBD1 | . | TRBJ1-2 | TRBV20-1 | CSARELGQGNYGYTF | TGCAGTGCTAGAGAACTGGGACAGGGGAACTATGGCTACACCTTC
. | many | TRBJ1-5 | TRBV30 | CAWSELWSNQPQHF | TGTGCCTGGAGTGAATTGTGGAGCAATCAGCCCCAGCATTTT
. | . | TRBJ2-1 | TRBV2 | CASPLRSGEQFF | TGTGCCAGCCCTCTGAGGTCGGGTGAGCAGTTCTTC
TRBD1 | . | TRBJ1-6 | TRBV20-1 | CSARGGGGNNQPLHF | TGCAGTGCTAGAGGGGGAGGGGGCAACAATCAGCCCCTCCACTTT
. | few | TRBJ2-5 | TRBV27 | CASAGAPVETQYF | TGTGCCAGCGCCGGGGCTCCAGTAGAGACCCAGTACTTC
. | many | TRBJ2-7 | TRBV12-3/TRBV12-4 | CASSLDYYEQYF | TGTGCCAGCAGTTTAGATTACTACGAGCAGTACTTC
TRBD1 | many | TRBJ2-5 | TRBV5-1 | CASSLYKVTGVQETQYF | TGCGCCAGCAGCTTATATAAGGTGACAGGGGTCCAAGAGACCCAGTACTTC
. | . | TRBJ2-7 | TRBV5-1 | CASARGPSYEQYF | TGCGCCAGTGCCCGGGGACCATCCTACGAGCAGTACTTC
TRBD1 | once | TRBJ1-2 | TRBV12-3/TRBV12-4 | CASSLTGAPTF | TGTGCCAGCAGTTTAACAGGGGCACCCACCTTC